The 8 T cell receptor beta chains reported below all come from one sample, sequenced in a study of T cell repertoires in cytomegalovirus infection. MiXCR, applied by TCRdb to the reads, yields one record per CDR3 protein. The sample records 150,000 to 200,000 distinct CDR3 sequences, roughly 27% being singletons. The sample was PBMCs. All receptors come from a human donor in good health (CMV status not recorded). Some clones in this sample may be carry-over from other donors' samples.

This clonotype came up a few times. This chain links TRBV2 with TRBJ2-7, with D tentatively TRBD1 (6 bases). The CDR3 sequence is 14 residues long. Germline V lookup: CDR1 SNHLY, CDR2 FYNNEI. The germline V and J ends were trimmed by 8 bases and 0 bases, with 14 bases remaining between them. The CDR3 sequence: CASRWGQSSYEQYF. In DNA form, the CDR3 reads TGTGCCAGCCGGTGGGGACAAAGCTCCTACGAGCAGTACTTC.

This CDR3 reads CSVEDRNRGKDYGYTF. In DNA, the CDR3 is TGCAGCGTTGAAGATAGGAACAGGGGCAAGGACTATGGCTACACCTTC. The gene calls are TRBV29-1 and TRBJ1-2; TRBD1 aligns across 7 bases. In germline, CDR1 is SQVTM, CDR2 ANQGSEA. The CDR3 length is 16 residues. Trimming removed 0 bases from V and 3 bases from J; junction bases left unmatched: 10. Based on the CDR3 plus reference TRBV29-1 and TRBJ1-2, the full variable domain is SAVISQKPSRDICQRGTSLTIQCQVDSQVTMMFWYRQQPGQSLTLIATANQGSEATYESGFVIDKFPISRPNLTFSTLTVSNMSPEDSSIYLCSVEDRNRGKDYGYTFGSGTRLTVV.

V usage is TRBV7-2 and J usage is TRBJ1-3, with D unresolved. V lost 1 base, J lost 0 bases, and 7 bases lay in between. Germline values: CDR1 SGHTA, CDR2 FQGNSA. There are 15 residues in the CDR3. For the CDR3, the DNA is TGTGCCAGCAGCTTAGTGTGGAGCTCTGGAAACACCATATATTTT. Protein sequence: CASSLVWSSGNTIYF.

In this sample, this clonotype turned up a few times. The CDR3 reads CASSLDRGQGTYEQYF. The CDR3 DNA reads as TGTGCCAGCAGCTTAGATAGGGGACAGGGAACCTACGAGCAGTACTTC. The rearrangement uses TRBV11-2 and TRBJ2-7; 9 nucleotides align to TRBD1. Germline lookup yields CDR1 SGHAT and CDR2 FQNNGV. The length of the CDR3 is 16 residues. V lost 0 bases to trimming and J lost 2 bases; unmatched junction nucleotides: 5.

J is TRBJ2-6 and V is TRBV29-1; D is unresolved. CDR3 length: 12 residues. V lost 7 bases and J 4 bases, leaving 8 bases between the germline ends. The germline V gene has CDR1 SQVTM and CDR2 ANQGSEA. CDR3: CSAEQGANVLTF. The DNA for the CDR3 is TGCAGCGCCGAACAGGGGGCCAACGTCCTGACTTTC.

CDR3 in amino acids: CASSIDRRGGPGNEQFF. The CDR3 DNA follows: TGTGCCAGTAGTATAGATAGGCGGGGGGGGCCAGGAAATGAGCAGTTCTTC. The chain combines TRBV19 with TRBJ2-1; TRBD2 matches at 9 bases. Germline CDR1 reads LNHDA; CDR2 reads SQIVND (reference sequence). CDR3 length: 17 residues. V was clipped by 0 bases and J by 7 bases; unmatched bases: 10. Based on the CDR3 plus reference TRBV19 and TRBJ2-1, the full variable domain is DGGITQSPKYLFRKEGQNVTLSCEQNLNHDAMYWYRQDPGQGLRLIYYSQIVNDFQKGDIAEGYSVSREKKESFPLTVTSAQKNPTAFYLCASSIDRRGGPGNEQFFGPGTRLTVL.

This sequence joins TRBV5-4 and TRBJ2-2; no reliable D call. Between the trimmed V and J ends, which lost 2 bases and 5 bases, there was a span of 10 bases. CDR1 is SGHNT, CDR2 YYREEE, per germline (reference sequence). The CDR3 contains 14 residues. The chain's CDR3 is CASSFIGGTGELFF. The CDR3 DNA reads as TGTGCCAGCAGCTTTATCGGTGGGACCGGGGAGCTGTTTTTT.

The chain combines TRBV19 with TRBJ2-1; D is ambiguous. The germline V and J ends were trimmed by 5 bases and 7 bases, with 9 bases remaining between them. Looked up from germline, CDR1 is LNHDA and CDR2 is SQIVND (reference sequence). The length of the CDR3 is 12 residues. The CDR3 is CASSSLGNEQFF. Here the CDR3 DNA reads TGTGCCAGTAGTTCCCTGGGTAATGAGCAGTTCTTC. Full variable domain (missing parts from reference TRBV19 and TRBJ2-1): DGGITQSPKYLFRKEGQNVTLSCEQNLNHDAMYWYRQDPGQGLRLIYYSQIVNDFQKGDIAEGYSVSREKKESFPLTVTSAQKNPTAFYLCASSSLGNEQFFGPGTRLTVL.